This T cell receptor beta chain was identified in a study of OX40 agonist ivuxolimab in advanced cancers. Looking at the study overall: Among those enrolled, mean age was about 58 years (range about 23 to 85) and over 70% were male.

Per germline, CDR1 PRHDT and CDR2 FYEKMQ (reference sequence). The CDR3 sequence is 15 residues long. The J segment lost 3 bases and the V segment lost 1 base, leaving 6 bases of the junction unmatched. The protocol was immunoSEQ multiplex PCR, while the TCRdb copy is restricted to in-frame clones and leaves out a portion. The sample lists tens of thousands of clones; about 91% were seen once. This receptor was identified in an adult with an advanced solid tumor such as melanoma, head and neck, liver or kidney cancer. The sequencing here drew on CD4+ or CD8+ T cells sorted from blood, taken in a trial of the OX40 agonist ivuxolimab. The rearrangement uses TRBV13 and TRBJ2-7, with 7 positions matching TRBD2. CDR3 region: CASSLVASGNYEQYF. The CDR3 DNA is TGTGCCAGCAGCTTAGTCGCTAGCGGAAACTACGAGCAGTACTTC.